These 28 T cell receptor beta chains were all obtained from the same sample, sequenced in a study of OX40 agonist ivuxolimab in advanced cancers. Sequencing was performed with immunoSEQ multiplex PCR; in TCRdb, only in-frame clones are kept and a portion is missing. This sample has roughly 41,000 clones; around 81% occur once, and the top ten carry about 40%. Sequencing used CD4+ or CD8+ T cells sorted from blood, obtained in a trial of the OX40 agonist ivuxolimab. These receptors were collected from an adult with an advanced solid tumor such as melanoma, head and neck, liver or kidney cancer.

The sample holds one count of this clone. The chain joins TRBV7-3 to TRBJ1-5; D not resolved. This CDR3 has 15 residues. Between the trimmed V and J ends, which lost 3 bases and 2 bases, there was a span of 11 bases. The V gene's germline CDR1 is SGHTA and CDR2 FQGTGA. The CDR3 DNA is TGTGCCAGCAGCTTTAGGGCTGCGGGCAATCAGCCCCAGCATTTT. As protein: CASSFRAAGNQPQHF.

This clone was seen once. At one boundary the junction diverges from the germline segment, which might be a read error. The J gene is TRBJ2-7, the V gene TRBV7-8; a possible D gene is TRBD1 (6 bases). Germline CDR1 is SGHVS and CDR2 is FQNEAQ. CDR3 size: 14 residues. CDR3 sequence (DNA): TGTGCCAGCAGCTTAGGGACAGACTCCTACGAGCCGTACTTC. It encodes CASSLGTDSYEPYF.

This sequence joins TRBV7-9 and TRBJ1-3, with TRBD1 as a possible D gene (6 bases). The CDR3 length is 14 residues. Germline V CDR1 and CDR2: SEHNR, FQNEAQ (reference sequence). V gave up 5 bases and J gave up 4 bases, with 12 bases separating them. CDR3 loop: CASSLNRVGNTIYF. CDR3 in DNA: TGTGCCAGCAGCCTAAACAGGGTCGGAAACACCATATATTTT.

This clone occurred a few times. The V gene is TRBV29-1, the J gene TRBJ2-7, with TRBD2 matching over 10 bases. CDR1 and CDR2 from the germline V gene are SQVTM and ANQGSEA. CDR3 length: 16 residues. V lost 1 base and J lost 0; bases outside the gene matches: 6. In DNA, the CDR3 is TGCAGCGTTGAAGCGAAGTTAGCGGGGGGCTCCTACGAGCAGTACTTC. Its protein is CSVEAKLAGGSYEQYF.

J is TRBJ2-2 and V is TRBV2; D gene uncertain. Deletions cut 7 bases from V and 1 base from J, with 7 bases between. Germline assignment: CDR1 SNHLY and CDR2 FYNNEI. The CDR3 extends over 13 amino acids. Written as DNA, the CDR3 is TGTGCCAGCACCCACCGGAACACCGGGGAGCTGTTTTTT. This encodes CASTHRNTGELFF.

V and J are TRBV6-5 and TRBJ1-4; D is perhaps TRBD1 (6 bases). V gave up 5 bases and J gave up 8 bases, with 15 bases separating them. The CDR3 totals 14 residues. Germline loops: CDR1 MNHEY, CDR2 SVGAGI. The CDR3 is CASSPGQRGEKLFF. DNA of the CDR3: TGTGCCAGCAGTCCGGGGCAGAGGGGGGAAAAACTGTTTTTT.

The chain joins TRBV2 to TRBJ2-5; D might be TRBD1 or TRBD2, each matching 5 bases. The CDR3 is 15 residues long. In germline, CDR1 is SNHLY, CDR2 FYNNEI. V shed 8 bases and J shed 2 bases, with 18 bases lying between them. The CDR3 sequence: CASWDAGRAQETQYF. Written as DNA, the CDR3 is TGTGCCAGCTGGGATGCGGGCAGGGCGCAAGAGACCCAGTACTTC.

The chain recombines TRBV21-1 with TRBJ2-4; the table's D call, TRBD2, has no DNA check behind it. TRBV21-1 constitutes a pseudogene. The CDR3 has 17 amino acids. The CDR3 nucleotides are TGTGCCAGCAGCAAGGGTAAGAGCGGGAGGGCCAAAAACATTCAGTACTTC. It encodes CASSKGKSGRAKNIQYF.

The chain carries TRBV18 and TRBJ1-1, with unresolved D. CDR3 length: 15 residues. The V gene's germline CDR1 is KGHSH and CDR2 LQKENI. Trimming shortened V by 1 base and J by 3 bases, and 12 bases separated the two germline ends. The CDR3 here is CASSPRSDAYTEAFF. The CDR3 DNA is TGTGCCAGCTCACCACGGAGTGATGCTTACACTGAAGCTTTCTTT.

This chain connects TRBV28 to TRBJ2-5, with a tentative D call TRBD2 (7 bases). V lost 6 bases, J lost 5 bases, and 19 bases lay in between. This CDR3 has 15 residues. Germline V gene lookup returns CDR1 MDHEN and CDR2 SYDVKM. The CDR3 nucleotides are TGTGCCAGCAGCTACCGGGGGGCGCAATATGAGACCCAGTACTTC. Protein sequence: CASSYRGAQYETQYF.

The V call is TRBV29-1, the J call TRBJ1-1; D is unclear. The CDR3 is 14 amino acids. V was clipped by 2 bases and J by 5 bases, with 15 bases between them. The germline gives CDR1 SQVTM, CDR2 ANQGSEA. CDR3 DNA sequence: TGCAGCGTTGAACTCCGCCTAAAAAAAACTGAAGCTTTCTTT. This gives the protein CSVELRLKKTEAFF.

This clone occurred a few times. The V call is TRBV28, the J call TRBJ2-7; TRBD2 agrees at 7 bases. The length of the CDR3 is 15 residues. J gave up 0 bases and V 6 bases, and 8 bases lay outside the gene matches. Per germline, CDR1 MDHEN and CDR2 SYDVKM. As DNA, the CDR3 is TGTGCCAGCAGCCCGATCTCGGGGGGCTCCTACGAGCAGTACTTC. This translates into CASSPISGGSYEQYF.

The J gene is TRBJ2-1, the V gene TRBV2, with 10 bases that match TRBD2. CDR3 length: 14 amino acids. V was pared by 6 bases and J by 4 bases, with 3 bases of the junction left unmatched. Looked up from germline, CDR1 is SNHLY and CDR2 is FYNNEI. CDR3 bases: TGTGCCAGCAGGACTAGCGGGCTTTACAATGAGCAGTTCTTC. This codes for CASRTSGLYNEQFF.

The chain links TRBV30 to TRBJ1-5, with TRBD1 matching over 9 bases. Germline V lookup: CDR1 GTSNPN, CDR2 SVGIG (reference sequence). CDR3 size: 15 residues. V lost 0 bases and J lost 1; bases outside the gene matches: 1. The CDR3 reads CAWSVGQGSNQPQHF. As DNA, the CDR3 is TGTGCCTGGAGTGTAGGACAGGGGAGCAATCAGCCCCAGCATTTT. Combining the CDR3 with reference TRBV30 and TRBJ1-5 gives the whole variable domain SQTIHQWPATLVQPVGSPLSLECTVEGTSNPNLYWYRQAAGRGLQLLFYSVGIGQISSEVPQNLSASRPQDRQFILSSKKLLLSDSGFYLCAWSVGQGSNQPQHFGDGTRLSIL.

The gene calls are TRBV4-1 and TRBJ1-4; 7 bases map to TRBD1. The length of the CDR3 is 16 residues. V lost 8 bases and J lost 4; bases outside the gene matches: 13. The V gene's germline CDR1 is MGHRA and CDR2 YSYEKL. This CDR3 reads CASQRRPGGVNEKLFF. The CDR3 DNA is TGCGCCAGCCAGAGGCGGCCAGGGGGGGTTAATGAAAAACTGTTTTTT.

The CDR3 bases are TGTGCCAGCAGCTTGGCAGGGTCATATGGCTACACCTTC. This encodes CASSLAGSYGYTF. This chain links TRBV5-4 with TRBJ1-2; D might be TRBD1 (5 bases). Trimming took 0 bases from V and 5 from J, leaving 8 bases between them. Germline loops: CDR1 SGHNT, CDR2 YYREEE (reference sequence). The CDR3 runs to 13 residues.

The chain carries TRBV5-1 and TRBJ2-2, with 8 bases fitting TRBD1. J was trimmed by 5 bases and V by 2 bases; bases with no gene match: 5. The CDR3 has 15 amino acids. Germline CDR1 and CDR2: SGHRS and YFSETQ. The DNA for the CDR3 is TGCGCCAGCAGCTTTTCAGGGGGCGGTACCGGGGAGCTGTTTTTT. Translated, it gives CASSFSGGGTGELFF.

The chain joins TRBV5-1 to TRBJ2-3; the D is unclear. Trimming left V 0 bases short and J 0 bases short, with 8 bases between. Germline CDR1 reads SGHRS; CDR2 reads YFSETQ. This CDR3 has 15 amino acids. The CDR3 DNA is TGCGCCAGCAGCTTGGGGTCGCGCAGCACAGATACGCAGTATTTT. Its translation is CASSLGSRSTDTQYF. The variable domain in full, with the rest retrieved from reference TRBV5-1 and TRBJ2-3, is KAGVTQTPRYLIKTRGQQVTLSCSPISGHRSVSWYQQTPGQGLQFLFEYFSETQRNKGNFPGRFSGRQFSNSRSEMNVSTLELGDSALYLCASSLGSRSTDTQYFGPGTRLTVL.

V usage is TRBV7-9 and J usage is TRBJ2-7; tentatively, D is TRBD1 or TRBD2 (6 bases each). The V end was cut by 5 bases, the J end by 4 bases, with 12 bases between. The CDR3 is 13 amino acids. Germline lookup yields CDR1 SEHNR and CDR2 FQNEAQ (reference sequence). CDR3 sequence reads: CASSGGQGYEQYF. CDR3 nucleotide sequence: TGTGCCAGCAGCGGGGGGCAGGGGTACGAGCAGTACTTC.

The chain uses TRBV19 and TRBJ1-1; the match to TRBD1 covers 7 bases. The V gene end was trimmed by 5 bases and the J gene end by 4 bases; junction bases not matched to a gene: 10. Per germline, CDR1 LNHDA and CDR2 SQIVND (reference sequence). This CDR3 has 15 residues. This chain's CDR3 is CASSSGRGRFTEAFF. Here the CDR3 DNA reads TGTGCCAGTAGTTCGGGGAGGGGGCGTTTCACTGAAGCTTTCTTT.

The gene calls are TRBV7-8 and TRBJ2-7; D not certain. The CDR3 extends over 15 amino acids. The germline gives CDR1 SGHVS, CDR2 FQNEAQ. V lost 3 bases and J 0 bases, leaving 12 bases between the germline ends. This chain's CDR3 is CASSFDGLNSYEQYF. The DNA for the CDR3 is TGTGCCAGCAGCTTCGACGGCCTCAACTCCTACGAGCAGTACTTC.

For the CDR3, the DNA is TGTGCCAGCAGTTTTCCCGGGACAATGAACACTGAAGCTTTCTTT. This translates into CASSFPGTMNTEAFF. The V gene is TRBV28, the J gene TRBJ1-1; the D gene is possibly TRBD1 (6 bases). This CDR3 is built from 15 residues. The germline V gene encodes CDR1 MDHEN and CDR2 SYDVKM. With 3 bases removed from V and 0 bases from J, the gap between germline ends came to 11 bases.

The chain links TRBV18 to TRBJ1-6; unclear D gene. V lost 4 bases to trimming and J lost 9 bases, with 16 bases between them. The CDR3 has 15 residues. The germline V gene encodes CDR1 KGHSH and CDR2 LQKENI. The CDR3 DNA is TGTGCCAGCTCACTTTCTGCACCCGGAGGTTCACCCCTCCACTTT. As protein: CASSLSAPGGSPLHF. Together with reference TRBV18 and TRBJ1-6, the CDR3 gives the full variable domain: NAGVMQNPRHLVRRRGQEARLRCSPMKGHSHVYWYRQLPEEGLKFMVYLQKENIIDESGMPKERFSAEFPKEGPSILRIQQVVRGDSAAYFCASSLSAPGGSPLHFGNGTRLTVT.

This chain uses TRBV29-1 with TRBJ2-7, with D unresolved. The CDR3 loop spans 14 amino acids. Trimming pared 6 bases from V and 2 bases from J, leaving 17 bases between. Germline CDR1 reads SQVTM; CDR2 reads ANQGSEA. CDR3 sequence reads: CSVRRDSGAYEQYF. The DNA of the CDR3 is TGCAGCGTCCGACGAGATTCAGGAGCCTACGAGCAGTACTTC.

Only a few counts were recorded for this clone. V is TRBV28 and J is TRBJ1-3; unclear D gene. The germline gives CDR1 MDHEN, CDR2 SYDVKM. Trimming took off 1 base at V and 2 bases at J, with 6 bases between the two ends. The CDR3 runs 14 residues. The CDR3 spells CASSLSSTGNTIYF. CDR3 nucleotides: TGTGCCAGCAGTTTATCCAGCACTGGAAACACCATATATTTT. The whole variable domain, filled in from reference TRBV28 and TRBJ1-3, reads DVKVTQSSRYLVKRTGEKVFLECVQDMDHENMFWYRQDPGLGLRLIYFSYDVKMKEKGDIPEGYSVSREKKERFSLILESASTNQTSMYLCASSLSSTGNTIYFGEGSWLTVV.

The chain employs TRBV4-1 and TRBJ2-5, with 11 bases aligning to TRBD2. Germline V gene sequence: CDR1 MGHRA, CDR2 YSYEKL. The CDR3 is 16 residues long. V shed 4 bases, J shed 1 base, and the junction held 5 bases outside the gene matches. CDR3 loop: CASSPASGGPQETQYF. The CDR3 nucleotides read TGCGCCAGCAGCCCCGCTAGCGGGGGGCCCCAAGAGACCCAGTACTTC.

The V and J genes are TRBV9 and TRBJ2-2; D gene unclear. The CDR3 runs to 16 residues. With 4 bases removed from V and 4 bases from J, the gap between germline ends came to 17 bases. Germline V CDR1 and CDR2: SGDLS, YYNGEE. CDR3: CASSSPASTSTGELFF. CDR3 sequence (DNA): TGTGCCAGCAGCTCCCCGGCGAGTACGAGCACCGGGGAGCTGTTTTTT.

This clone was seen only once. The rearrangement uses TRBV2 and TRBJ2-5; the match to TRBD2 covers 9 bases. The J call may be wrong; the DNA end is better matched by TRBJ2-7. This CDR3 is built from 15 residues. Germline-derived CDR1 and CDR2 are SNHLY and FYNNEI. The CDR3 bases are TGTGCCAGCAAGGGTCCGGGACTAGCCGATTACGAGCAGTACTTC. Translated, it gives CASKGPGLADYEQYF.